This record covers a single T cell receptor (beta chain). These data belong to a study of blood T cell repertoires in COVID-19. Study background: COVID-19 samples from acute and convalescent phases originated in the United States, Italy and Spain. PBMCs, B-cell-depleted T cells, or T cells were the source of the cDNA or gDNA that made up the material.

Study processing details: Counts of nucleated cells, estimated from reference gene primer amplification, were obtained. Measured with immunoSEQ multiplex PCR; TCRdb has only the in-frame clones, and not every one. Clonal size and the V and J genes are those of that table, whereas D and trimming came from the DNA. The table records a few hundred thousand clones, nearly 90% of them present only once. Sequenced input: peripheral blood. This TCR was recovered from a woman aged 55-69 years with COVID-19, enrolled during active disease.

DNA of the CDR3: TGTGCCAGCAGTTACTCGCCAGGGAACTCCTACGAGCAGTACTTC. It encodes CASSYSPGNSYEQYF. The chain has TRBV6-5 and TRBJ2-7; D might be TRBD1 (5 bases). The CDR3 contains 15 residues. Per the germline V gene, CDR1 is MNHEY and CDR2 is SVGAGI. Trimming pared 0 bases from V and 0 bases from J, leaving 9 bases between.